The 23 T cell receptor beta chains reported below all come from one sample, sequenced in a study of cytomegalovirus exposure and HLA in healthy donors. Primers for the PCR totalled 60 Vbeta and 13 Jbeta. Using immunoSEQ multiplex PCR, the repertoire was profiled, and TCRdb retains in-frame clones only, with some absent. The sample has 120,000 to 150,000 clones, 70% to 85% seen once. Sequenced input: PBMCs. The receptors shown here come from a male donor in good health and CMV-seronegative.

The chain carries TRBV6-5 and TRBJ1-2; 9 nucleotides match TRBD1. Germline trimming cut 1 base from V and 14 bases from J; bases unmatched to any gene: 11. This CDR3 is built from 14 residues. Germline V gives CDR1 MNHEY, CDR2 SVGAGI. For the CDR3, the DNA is TGTGCCAGCAGTTACTTTGATCCGGGACAGGGCCAGACCTTC. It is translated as CASSYFDPGQGQTF.

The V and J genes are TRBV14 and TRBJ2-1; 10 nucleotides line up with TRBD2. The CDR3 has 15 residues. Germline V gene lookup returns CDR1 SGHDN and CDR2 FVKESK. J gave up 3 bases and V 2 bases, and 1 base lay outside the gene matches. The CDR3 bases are TGTGCCAGCAGCCAAACTAGCGGGATCTACAATGAGCAGTTCTTC. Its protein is CASSQTSGIYNEQFF.

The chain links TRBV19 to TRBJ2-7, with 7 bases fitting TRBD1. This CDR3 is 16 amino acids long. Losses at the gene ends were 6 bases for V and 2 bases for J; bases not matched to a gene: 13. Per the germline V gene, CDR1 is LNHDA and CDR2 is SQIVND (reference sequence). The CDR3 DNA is TGTGCCAGTAGCTTAGCCACAGGGGAGAATGCCTACGAGCAGTACTTC. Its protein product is CASSLATGENAYEQYF.

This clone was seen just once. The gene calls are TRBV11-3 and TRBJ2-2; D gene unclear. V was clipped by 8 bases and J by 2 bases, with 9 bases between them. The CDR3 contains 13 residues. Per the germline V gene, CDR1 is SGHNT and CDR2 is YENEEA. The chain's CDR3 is CASGTENTGELFF. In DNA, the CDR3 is TGTGCCAGCGGAACAGAAAACACCGGGGAGCTGTTTTTT.

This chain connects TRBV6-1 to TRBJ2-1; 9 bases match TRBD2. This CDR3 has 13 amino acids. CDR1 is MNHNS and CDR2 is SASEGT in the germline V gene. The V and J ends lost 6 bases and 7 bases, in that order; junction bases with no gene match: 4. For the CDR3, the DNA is TGTGCCAGCAGGAGCACTAGCGGGAATGAGCAGTTCTTC. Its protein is CASRSTSGNEQFF.

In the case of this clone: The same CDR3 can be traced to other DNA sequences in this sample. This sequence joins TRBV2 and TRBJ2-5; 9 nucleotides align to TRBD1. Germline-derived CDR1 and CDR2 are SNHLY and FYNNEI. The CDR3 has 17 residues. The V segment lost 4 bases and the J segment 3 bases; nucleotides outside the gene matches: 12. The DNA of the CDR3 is TGTGCCAGCAGTGCACTAGTCGACAGGGGGGTGGAAGAGACCCAGTACTTC. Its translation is CASSALVDRGVEETQYF.

CDR3 in amino acids: CASNPWTYRNTGELFF. The CDR3 DNA sequence: TGTGCCAGCAACCCCTGGACTTACCGGAACACCGGGGAGCTGTTTTTT. V gene TRBV27 combines with J gene TRBJ2-2; TRBD2 might be the D (5 bases). The CDR3 runs 16 residues. Trimming left V 7 bases short and J 1 base short, with 16 bases between. The V gene's germline CDR1 is MNHEY and CDR2 SMNVEV (reference sequence).

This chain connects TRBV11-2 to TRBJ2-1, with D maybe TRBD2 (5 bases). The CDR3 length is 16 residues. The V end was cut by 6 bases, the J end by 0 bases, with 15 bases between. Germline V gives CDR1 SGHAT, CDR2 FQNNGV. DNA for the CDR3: TGTGCCAGCAGTTCAGCTCTAGGGAGCTCCTACAATGAGCAGTTCTTC. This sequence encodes CASSSALGSSYNEQFF.

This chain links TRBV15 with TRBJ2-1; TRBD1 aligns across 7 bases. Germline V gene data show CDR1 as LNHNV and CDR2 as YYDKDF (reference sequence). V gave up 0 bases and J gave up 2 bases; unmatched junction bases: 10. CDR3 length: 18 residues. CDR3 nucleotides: TGTGCCACCAGCAGAGAGGCGAGACAGGGTCCCCCCTACAATGAGCAGTTCTTC. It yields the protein CATSREARQGPPYNEQFF.

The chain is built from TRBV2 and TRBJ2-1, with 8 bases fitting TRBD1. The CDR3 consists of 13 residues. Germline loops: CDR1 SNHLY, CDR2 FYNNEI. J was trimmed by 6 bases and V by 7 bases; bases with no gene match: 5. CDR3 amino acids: CASTQDRANEQFF. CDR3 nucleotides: TGTGCCAGCACCCAGGACAGGGCCAATGAGCAGTTCTTC.

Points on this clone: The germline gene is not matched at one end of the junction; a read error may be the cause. CDR3 loop: CSSSLISTEAFF. CDR3 nucleotide sequence: TGTTCCAGCAGCTTAATATCCACTGAAGCTTTCTTT. V gene TRBV7-9 combines with J gene TRBJ1-1; D ambiguous. This CDR3 comprises 12 residues. Germline CDR1 SEHNR, CDR2 FQNEAQ (reference sequence).

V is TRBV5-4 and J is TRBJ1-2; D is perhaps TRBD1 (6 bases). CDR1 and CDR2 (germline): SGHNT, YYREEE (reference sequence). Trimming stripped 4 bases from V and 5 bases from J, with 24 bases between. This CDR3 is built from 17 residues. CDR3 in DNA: TGTGCCAGCAGCCCCTTCCCCTGGACAGCCCTGGATTATGGCTACACCTTC. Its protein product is CASSPFPWTALDYGYTF.

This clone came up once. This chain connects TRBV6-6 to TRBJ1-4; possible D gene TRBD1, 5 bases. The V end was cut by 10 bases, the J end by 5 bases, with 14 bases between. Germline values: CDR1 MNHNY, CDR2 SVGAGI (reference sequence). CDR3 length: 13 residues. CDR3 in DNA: TGTGCCACCCAGGGCGGGGGGAATGAAAAACTGTTTTTT. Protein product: CATQGGGNEKLFF.

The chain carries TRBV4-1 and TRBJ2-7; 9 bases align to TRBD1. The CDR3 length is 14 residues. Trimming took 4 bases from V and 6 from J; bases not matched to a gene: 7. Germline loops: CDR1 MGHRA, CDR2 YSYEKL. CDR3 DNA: TGCGCCAGCAGCCCCTGGGAGGACAGGGGCGAGCAGTACTTC. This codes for CASSPWEDRGEQYF.

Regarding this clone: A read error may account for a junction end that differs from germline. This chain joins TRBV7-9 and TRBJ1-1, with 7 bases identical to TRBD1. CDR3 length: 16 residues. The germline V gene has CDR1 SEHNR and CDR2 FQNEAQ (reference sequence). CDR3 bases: TGTGCCAGCAGCTTACTTTCCCCGACAGGGAACGCTGAAGCTTTCTTT. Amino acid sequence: CASSLLSPTGNAEAFF.

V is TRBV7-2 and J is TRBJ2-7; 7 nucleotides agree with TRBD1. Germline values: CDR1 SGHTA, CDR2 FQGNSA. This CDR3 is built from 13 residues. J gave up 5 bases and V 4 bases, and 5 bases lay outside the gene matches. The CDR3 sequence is CASSSYRGDEQYF. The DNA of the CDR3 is TGTGCCAGCAGCTCCTACAGGGGCGACGAGCAGTACTTC.

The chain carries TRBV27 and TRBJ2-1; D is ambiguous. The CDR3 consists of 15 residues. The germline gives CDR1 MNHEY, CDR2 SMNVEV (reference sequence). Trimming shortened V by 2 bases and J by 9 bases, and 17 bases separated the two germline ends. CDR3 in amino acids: CASSLRLDSTGEQFF. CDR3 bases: TGTGCCAGCAGTTTACGACTGGATTCTACTGGTGAGCAGTTCTTC.

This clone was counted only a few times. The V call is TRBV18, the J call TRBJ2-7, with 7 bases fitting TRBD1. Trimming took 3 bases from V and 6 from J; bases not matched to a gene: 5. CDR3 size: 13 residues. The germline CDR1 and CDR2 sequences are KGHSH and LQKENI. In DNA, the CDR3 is TGTGCCAGCTCACCCACAGGGGTCGGCGAGCAGTACTTC. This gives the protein CASSPTGVGEQYF.

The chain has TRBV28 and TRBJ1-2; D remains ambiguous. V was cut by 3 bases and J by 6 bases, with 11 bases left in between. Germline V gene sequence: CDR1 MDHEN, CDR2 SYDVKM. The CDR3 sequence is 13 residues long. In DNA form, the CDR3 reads TGTGCCAGCAGTTTCGGAGGAAACGATGGCTACACCTTC. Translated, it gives CASSFGGNDGYTF.

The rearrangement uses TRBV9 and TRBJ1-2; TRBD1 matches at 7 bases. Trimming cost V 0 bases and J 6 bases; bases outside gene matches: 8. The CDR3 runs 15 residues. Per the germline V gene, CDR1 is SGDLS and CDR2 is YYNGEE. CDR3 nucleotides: TGTGCCAGCAGCGTAGTGACAGGGATCGGGAATGGCTACACCTTC. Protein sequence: CASSVVTGIGNGYTF.

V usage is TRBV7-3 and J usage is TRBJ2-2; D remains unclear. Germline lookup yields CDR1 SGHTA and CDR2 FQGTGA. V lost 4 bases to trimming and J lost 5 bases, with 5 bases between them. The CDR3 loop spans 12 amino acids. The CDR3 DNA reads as TGTGCCAGCAGCTCGACAACCGGGGAGCTGTTTTTT. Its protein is CASSSTTGELFF. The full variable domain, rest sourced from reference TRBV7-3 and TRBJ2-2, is GAGVSQTPSNKVTEKGKYVELRCDPISGHTALYWYRQSLGQGPEFLIYFQGTGAADDSGLPNDRFFAVRPEGSVSTLKIQRTERGDSAVYLCASSSTTGELFFGEGSRLTVL.

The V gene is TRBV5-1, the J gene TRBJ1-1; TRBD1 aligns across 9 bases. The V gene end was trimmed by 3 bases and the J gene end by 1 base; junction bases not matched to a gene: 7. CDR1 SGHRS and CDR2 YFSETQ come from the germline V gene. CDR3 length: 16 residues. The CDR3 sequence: CASSYLPGQGNTEAFF. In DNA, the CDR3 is TGCGCCAGCAGCTATCTACCGGGACAGGGGAACACTGAAGCTTTCTTT. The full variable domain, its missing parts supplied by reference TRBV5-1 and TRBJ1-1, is KAGVTQTPRYLIKTRGQQVTLSCSPISGHRSVSWYQQTPGQGLQFLFEYFSETQRNKGNFPGRFSGRQFSNSRSEMNVSTLELGDSALYLCASSYLPGQGNTEAFFGQGTRLTVV.

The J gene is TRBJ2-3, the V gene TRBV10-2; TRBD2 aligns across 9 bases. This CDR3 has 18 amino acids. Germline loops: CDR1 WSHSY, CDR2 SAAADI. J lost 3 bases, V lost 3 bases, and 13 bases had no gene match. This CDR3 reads CASSDSGRLAEGTDTQYF. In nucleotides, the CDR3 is TGCGCCAGCAGTGACTCCGGGAGACTAGCGGAGGGGACAGATACGCAGTATTTT.